This T cell receptor (beta chain) was sequenced during a study of cytomegalovirus exposure and HLA in healthy donors (TCRdb year 2017). Context from the whole study: An earlier analysis of under 600 of the donors reported about 250 Gb of sequence data and 100 million to 140 million unique TCR beta sequences from some 180 million T cells. Roughly 290 gigabases of sequencing data and roughly 81 million unique TCR sequences made up an early release that covered nearly 650 HLA-typed donors. Among the roughly 400 genotyped donors, more than 70% belonged to the genetic ancestry cluster associated with self-reported Caucasian donors. The study was designed to test whether signatures of past pathogen exposure could be identified by cataloging public T cell receptors. Using immunosequencing, the study profiled T cell repertoires from roughly 650 subjects and related those repertoires to cytomegalovirus serostatus. A separate validation cohort of roughly 110 different subjects was used in addition to the 666-subject first cohort. The study combined high-throughput TCR immunosequencing, statistical association of individual TCRs with disease status, and machine learning to predict cytomegalovirus infection status. A later analysis re-examined previously published TCR beta repertoires from more than 550 donors and added high-resolution HLA genotyping to investigate patterns of TCR occurrence. Rather than drawing on any new phenotypic data, the later analysis identified candidate immune exposures from TCR beta sequences and the way those sequences occurred across donors. An earlier analysis of about 620 of the donors applied high-throughput TCR beta sequencing to assess whether each TCR beta V gene segment acted as functional or pseudogenic. Donor age, sex, ethnicity and CMV serostatus were collected together with the repertoire data. A later genetic analysis used genome-wide SNP genotypes for about 65% of the 666 donors, treating that subset as a discovery cohort. Every repertoire in the discovery cohort had been generated on one and the same sequencing platform. HLA typing covered class I and class II loci at four-digit resolution. Typing coverage varied by locus: about 620-640 donors for A, B, C, DRB1 and DQB1; approximately 500 for DQA1; some 610 for DPA1; approximately 450 for DPB1. Several DR-DQ haplotypes were handled as single units for association and clustering because linkage in the cohort was strong. Among 300 to 450 genotyped donors of the cohort, an average of about 240,000 unique TCR beta nucleotide sequences were sequenced per donor, roughly 18% of them non-productive.

To note about this clone: Which antigen it targets is not known. No base-level quality is on record; no much larger clone is a single base apart.

What the research found in general, with its limitations: Linkage disequilibrium might explain the correlated functional status among segregating V segments, but an unknown experimental factor could not be ruled out. Compared with the 666-donor mean, donors in an Asian-associated ancestry cluster had fewer N-insertions in productive TCRs, according to a later genetic analysis. The sequencing pipeline was judged likely to have produced a cluster of highly shared sequence variants as a technical artifact. For the cohort, immune exposure information was limited to CMV serostatus. Presence/absence analyses assumed roughly uniform sequencing depth across donors, an assumption that may not hold. Most CMV-associated TCR beta chains appeared to be HLA-restricted in a later analysis, and the HLA associations seemed to be driven largely by CMV exposure. When HLA alleles, especially DR and DQ, strongly co-occurred, TCR associations were difficult to assign to individual alleles. An association between a missense DCLRE1C variant and V-gene and J-gene trimming of TCR beta chains was found in a later genetic analysis and replicated in an independent cohort. The classifier was reported to diagnose cytomegalovirus status with high specificity and sensitivity in both the original and validation cohorts. In a later analysis, several top co-occurrence clusters were reported to appear linked to parvovirus B19, influenza, CMV and Epstein-Barr virus. A further reported finding was that TCR beta sequences accurately predicted the HLA-A and HLA-B alleles for most subjects in the first cohort. A total of 164 TCR beta chains were listed by the study as associated with cytomegalovirus. According to a later analysis, TCR association rates differed among HLA loci, with DRB1 alleles showing the most associated TCRs and HLA-C alleles showing the fewest. In this cohort, only TCR beta chains were sequenced, and detectable features were limited by the absence of alpha or paired-chain data. In a later analysis, HLA-associated TCR beta chains were found to be more clonally expanded and to have lower generation probabilities than equally common non-associated chains. Most TCR sequences were seen in very few donors, while some public TCRs were found in many individuals. Specific HLA alleles were associated with about 17,000 TCR beta sequences at a false discovery rate of 0.05 in a later analysis. About 15 rarely observed V segments, including chromosome 9 orphons, were excluded from the earlier analysis of just under 600 of the donors because counts were too low. In vitro tests confirmed that a few of the cytomegalovirus-associated TCR beta chains recognize cytomegalovirus antigens. Because HLA typing was missing for some donors at each locus, association tests included only the typed subset. Some IMGT-functional V segments, including TRBV6-2 and TRBV6-3, could not be distinguished by the 87-base-pair reads and were therefore excluded. According to the authors, the approach could potentially be generalized to other disease states and immunological phenotypes. An earlier analysis of approximately 590 of the donors showed that most TCR beta V segments appeared in productive rearrangements either about 87% or about 30% of the time, which broadly matched IMGT annotations.

To prepare the library, the immunoSEQ multiplex PCR assay was applied. For the multiplex PCR, a mixture combining 60 forward primers for TCR Vbeta segments and 13 reverse primers for TCR Jbeta segments was used. Amplification of the CDR3 region of rearranged TCR beta genes was performed with a multiplex PCR assay on genomic DNA. The Illumina HiSeq System was used to sequence the amplified TCR beta libraries as 87-base-pair reads. The study's processing was this. Across the 670 or so repertoires, a later analysis counted tens of millions of unique TCR beta chains, roughly 11 million of which were shared by at least two donors. Raw reads were error-corrected and collapsed into unique sequences with a nearest-neighbor algorithm that merged closely related sequences to remove PCR and sequencing errors. To assign V, D and J gene segments, CDR3 sequences were aligned to IMGT reference sequences. For a sequence to be retained, a match of at least six nucleotides to both a V gene segment and a J gene segment was required. A rearrangement was called productive if the CDR3 had no stop codons and remained in frame with V and J, and every other rearrangement was called non-productive. CDR3 was defined according to IMGT convention as the region running from the second conserved V-encoded cysteine to the conserved J-encoded phenylalanine. The earlier analysis of about 560 of the donors excluded any sequence lacking an unambiguous match to a single V gene segment. An earlier analysis of just under 600 of the donors called V segments functional above 56.7% productive rearrangements and segregating when the between-donor standard deviation exceeded 5%. A statistical classification framework was developed to diagnose cytomegalovirus status using the catalog of TCR beta chain sequences. V and J gene assignment, in a later analysis, came from comparing TCR nucleotide sequences with IMGT/GENE-DB human TR gene sequences. A later analysis assigned CDR3 sequences and most-parsimonious VDJ recombination scenarios with the TCRdist pipeline. In a later analysis, every TCR beta chain was defined by the combination of its CDR3 amino acid sequence and its V-gene family, and reads without a unique V-gene family were dropped. To address suspected cross-contamination and a sequencing artifact, a later analysis removed several hundred highly shared, low-generation-probability nucleotide sequences. A later analysis calculated a clonal expansion index for each public chain from normalized within-repertoire ranks of inferred template counts. Generation probabilities in a later analysis came from a VDJ recombination model fitted to out-of-frame rearrangements, and those results were checked against IGoR. In a later analysis, hypergeometric tests were used to score TCR-TCR, TCR-HLA and TCR-CMV co-occurrence, with a repertoire-size bias correction applied to TCR pairs. In a later analysis, false discovery rates were estimated by permuting HLA or CMV assignments 20 times. In a later analysis, co-occurring TCRs were grouped using DBSCAN, with TCRdist sequence similarity added in when clustering inside HLA-allele-positive subsets. Co-occurrence clustering excluded repertoires with fewer than 30,000 or more than 120,000 public chains, plus five with anomalous nucleotide sharing. TCRdb took over this immuneACCESS table, retaining in-frame rearrangements with V and J assigned. Such tables are incomplete; in checked studies, under half of the missing clones stem from an unresolved V gene, and the remainder is unexplained. That table gives V, J and clone size, and the DNA gave D and trimming. The sample has over 150,000 clones on record, about 78% of them singletons. The ten biggest clones cover about 13% of the sample.

The germline V gene supplies CDR1 SGHRS and CDR2 YFSETQ. Trimmed from V: 4 bases; trimmed from J: 3 bases; junction bases lacking a gene match: 3. The CDR3 holds 14 amino acids from the cysteine to the phenylalanine. Left in the record is the CDR3 DNA by itself, 42 bases read in frame from the first base. In total, approximately 700 healthy bone marrow donors made up the cohort. All cohort members were sampled while nominally healthy, although unrecorded immune exposures were likely present. The donor was CMV seropositive and belonged to the group of some 290 seropositive cohort members. A peripheral blood sample was collected from each donor, and TCR beta sequencing was performed on peripheral blood mononuclear cells. The Qiagen DNeasy Blood Extraction Kit was used to extract genomic DNA from the blood cell samples.

The V gene is TRBV5-1 and the J gene is TRBJ2-1; 8 bases in the middle match TRBD1. The sequence came from a woman aged 45-65 years in good health and CMV-seropositive. The sequenced sample was PBMCs. CDR3 sequence: CASSAGGGYNEQFF. The nucleotides are TGCGCCAGCAGCGCAGGGGGCGGCTACAATGAGCAGTTCTTC.